Presented here are 6 T cell receptor beta chains from one specimen sequenced in a study of T cells after posttransplantation cyclophosphamide. Clones were read by immunoSEQ multiplex PCR, and TCRdb kept only the in-frame ones, dropping some. Among tens of thousands of clones listed, 93% were seen once. Sequenced input: PBMCs. The receptors were gathered from a woman aged 25-40 years in good health and a related stem cell transplant donor.

This sequence joins TRBV7-2 and TRBJ1-1; D call uncertain. V was pared by 1 base and J by 5 bases, with 5 bases between. This CDR3 comprises 12 residues. Germline assignment: CDR1 SGHTA and CDR2 FQGNSA. For the CDR3, the DNA is TGTGCCAGCAGCTTAGACTTTACTGAAGCTTTCTTT. Residues: CASSLDFTEAFF.

The CDR3 protein is CASSPGGAEQYF. CDR3 coding DNA: TGTGCCAGCAGCCCAGGGGGCGCCGAGCAGTACTTC. This sequence joins TRBV9 and TRBJ2-7; 8 bases match TRBD1. The CDR3 contains 12 residues. CDR1 is SGDLS and CDR2 is YYNGEE in the germline V gene. Trimming cost V 4 bases and J 6 bases; bases outside gene matches: 3.

In regard to this clone: Because it lacks the conserved phenylalanine or tryptophan at the end, this CDR3 is likely a read error. No DNA is shown, since the ends of the CDR3 on it are uncertain; the CDR3 is the one TCRdb lists. The chain employs TRBV20-1 and TRBJ1-1. Both ends counted, the CDR3 spans 11 residues. The germline V gene encodes CDR1 DFQATT and CDR2 SNEGSKA (reference sequence). The CDR3: CSARGTGSMSV.

The chain carries TRBV9 and TRBJ2-5; 11 bases match TRBD2. Germline CDR1 and CDR2: SGDLS and YYNGEE. The trim removed 0 bases at V and 1 base at J, leaving 11 bases unmatched. CDR3 size: 19 residues. CDR3 coding DNA: TGTGCCAGCAGCGTAGGGGTAGGGCTAGCGGGGGGATCCCAAGAGACCCAGTACTTC. Translation gives CASSVGVGLAGGSQETQYF.

CDR3 loop: CASSQGEGSGYTF. The CDR3 region has the DNA TGTGCCAGCAGCCAAGGAGAGGGCTCTGGCTACACCTTC. The chain links TRBV4-2 to TRBJ1-2; D is unclear. V lost 1 base to trimming and J lost 7 bases, with 10 bases between them. In germline, CDR1 is LGHNA, CDR2 YNFKEQ. The CDR3 extends over 13 amino acids.

The chain links TRBV7-2 to TRBJ2-3; D not resolved. The CDR3 is 17 residues long. CDR1 is SGHTA and CDR2 is FQGNSA in the germline V gene. Trimming removed 5 bases from V and 5 bases from J, with 23 bases in between. Here the CDR3 reads CASSPTGSLVIRDTQYF. The CDR3 nucleotides read TGTGCCAGCAGCCCAACCGGGTCTTTAGTCATCAGAGATACGCAGTATTTT.